This paragraph covers one T cell receptor (beta chain) sequence. This sample is part of a study of tumor and adjacent non-tumor tissue in lung cancer. This sample's RNA came from whole unsorted tissue. The library came from three nested PCR rounds adapted from ARM-PCR protocols. From the multiplex PCR reads, TCRdb called clonotypes with MiXCR, one entry per CDR3 protein. The repertoire includes 100,000 to 120,000 distinct CDR3 sequences, approximately 87% of them detected once, and 20% to 25% sits in the top ten. The CDR3 is 11 residues long. Trimming pared 3 bases from V and 13 bases from J, leaving 16 bases between. Germline values: CDR1 DFQATT, CDR2 SNEGSKA (reference sequence).

The genes are TRBV20-1 and TRBJ2-7; D call uncertain. The specimen sequenced was lung tumor tissue. The receptor was derived from a man in his 70s with non-small cell lung cancer. This CDR3 is CSASTVSERYF. The CDR3 bases are TGCAGTGCTAGTACAGTCTCCGAGCGCTACTTC.